These 22 T cell receptor beta chains originate from one sample sequenced in a study of CD8+CD57+ T cells in acquired aplastic anemia. For CDR3 and TCR beta VDJ profiling, genomic DNA was the template used. TCRdb re-analysed the reads in MiXCR, keeping a single row per CDR3 protein. In the table there are under 250,000 distinct CDR3 sequences, around half of which are singletons. In patients chosen for sequencing, flow cytometry had shown CD8+CD57+ cell expansion. Material for sequencing was sorted CD4+, CD8+, or CD8+CD57+ T cells (not recorded which) from PBMCs. All receptors come from a human donor with aplastic anemia.

This clonotype was seen at least ten times. The V and J genes are TRBV9 and TRBJ1-2; no clear D gene. This CDR3 is 13 amino acids long. Per the germline V gene, CDR1 is SGDLS and CDR2 is YYNGEE. V was pared by 1 base and J by 3 bases, with 7 bases between. The CDR3, as DNA: TGTGCCAGCAGCGTAAGACCCTACTATGGCTACACCTTC. It translates to CASSVRPYYGYTF.

This chain links TRBV20-1 with TRBJ1-2, with no clear D. The CDR3 contains 15 residues. The V gene's germline CDR1 is DFQATT and CDR2 SNEGSKA (reference sequence). V gave up 6 bases and J gave up 4 bases, with 21 bases separating them. The CDR3 loop is CSATREKGLGYGYTF. In nucleotides, the CDR3 is TGCAGTGCGACGAGGGAGAAGGGTTTGGGCTATGGCTACACCTTC.

V and J are TRBV13 and TRBJ1-1; D call uncertain. The CDR3 spans 14 residues. Germline V lookup: CDR1 PRHDT, CDR2 FYEKMQ (reference sequence). With 5 bases removed from V and 1 base from J, the gap between germline ends came to 11 bases. The CDR3 reads CASSLGHTNTEAFF. For the CDR3, the DNA is TGTGCCAGCAGCCTTGGTCACACGAACACTGAAGCTTTCTTT.

The genes are TRBV10-3 and TRBJ2-5; 7 positions agree with TRBD2. This CDR3 has 16 amino acids. Per germline, CDR1 ENHRY and CDR2 SYGVKD. The ends lost 3 bases at V and 2 bases at J; junction bases unmatched: 9. The DNA for the CDR3 is TGTGCCATCAGTGATTTTGTGGGGACTACACAAGAGACCCAGTACTTC. It codes for CAISDFVGTTQETQYF.

This clonotype came up many times. V and J are TRBV28 and TRBJ2-5, with D uncertain. There are 11 residues in the CDR3. CDR1 is MDHEN, CDR2 SYDVKM, per germline. The V end lost 2 bases, the J end lost 14 bases, and 12 bases lay between the germline ends. CDR3 sequence: CASSLGLIPYF. CDR3 in DNA: TGTGCCAGCAGTTTAGGTCTTATCCCTTACTTC.

The rearrangement joins TRBV4-1 to TRBJ1-4; D uncertain. Trimming took 0 bases from V and 6 from J, leaving 14 bases between them. The CDR3 is 16 residues long. Germline V gene sequence: CDR1 MGHRA, CDR2 YSYEKL. The CDR3 region is CASSQEGSPWDEKLFF. In DNA, the CDR3 is TGCGCCAGCAGCCAAGAGGGCTCCCCTTGGGATGAAAAACTGTTTTTT.

This clonotype came up many times. The chain has TRBV7-8 and TRBJ1-2; D uncertain. Germline lookup yields CDR1 SGHVS and CDR2 FQNEAQ. Trimming removed 5 bases from V and 0 bases from J, with 13 bases in between. The CDR3 loop spans 15 amino acids. CDR3 nucleotides: TGTGCCAGCAGCGTCTACAGAGACCCTAACTATGGCTACACCTTC. Translated: CASSVYRDPNYGYTF.

The chain is built from TRBV10-3 and TRBJ1-1; the D gene is possibly TRBD1 (6 bases). Germline CDR1 ENHRY, CDR2 SYGVKD. The CDR3 runs to 15 residues. Trimming took 11 bases from V and 2 from J, leaving 21 bases between them. This CDR3 reads CAATGTLGSNTEAFF. CDR3 DNA: TGTGCCGCCACCGGGACACTAGGGAGTAACACTGAAGCTTTCTTT.

The chain recombines TRBV6-2 or TRBV6-3 with TRBJ2-4; 7 bases fit TRBD1. The CDR3 totals 15 residues. The germline gives CDR1 MNHEY, CDR2 SVGEGT. J was trimmed by 3 bases and V by 4 bases; bases with no gene match: 6. This CDR3 is CASSSKDRVKNIQYF. The CDR3 bases are TGTGCCAGCAGTTCCAAAGACAGGGTCAAAAACATTCAGTACTTC.

The chain links TRBV7-2 to TRBJ2-7, with D possibly matching TRBD1 (6 bases). CDR1 and CDR2 (germline): SGHTA, FQGNSA. The CDR3 has 12 residues. Trimming cost V 8 bases and J 3 bases, with 11 bases left between them. The CDR3 region is CASGKQGYEQYF. CDR3 nucleotide sequence: TGTGCCAGCGGAAAACAGGGCTACGAGCAGTACTTC.

This clonotype has a count of ten or more. This chain connects TRBV6-5 to TRBJ2-1; 10 bases are shared with TRBD1. This CDR3 contains 15 residues. After removal of 4 bases from V and 7 bases from J, the junction contained 7 bases not matched to a gene. From germline, CDR1 is MNHEY and CDR2 SVGAGI. CDR3 coding DNA: TGTGCCAGCAGTTTCTCCGGGACAGGGGTTAATGAGCAGTTCTTC. Protein: CASSFSGTGVNEQFF.

The chain carries TRBV4-2 and TRBJ1-2, with D hard to call. CDR3 size: 16 residues. Trimming took off 0 bases at V and 1 base at J, with 12 bases between the two ends. Germline V gene lookup returns CDR1 LGHNA and CDR2 YNFKEQ. For the CDR3, the DNA is TGTGCCAGCAGCCAAGACCCCGGCAGTCATAACTATGGCTACACCTTC. Translating gives CASSQDPGSHNYGYTF.

The V call is TRBV15, the J call TRBJ1-1; 8 bases match TRBD1. Trimming cost V 1 base and J 3 bases; bases outside gene matches: 1. The CDR3 contains 14 residues. Germline lookup yields CDR1 LNHNV and CDR2 YYDKDF (reference sequence). The CDR3 spells CATSRGQGYTEAFF. The DNA of the CDR3 is TGTGCCACCAGCAGAGGACAGGGGTACACTGAAGCTTTCTTT.

The rearrangement joins TRBV9 to TRBJ1-6, with 8 bases aligning to TRBD1. Germline V gene sequence: CDR1 SGDLS, CDR2 YYNGEE. J lost 7 bases, V lost 4 bases, and 7 bases had no gene match. The CDR3 length is 15 residues. The CDR3 DNA reads TGTGCCAGCAGCCCCCCCGGGACAGGCAATTCACCCCTCCACTTT. Amino acid sequence: CASSPPGTGNSPLHF.

As regards this clonotype: A much larger clone differs by one base, so this may be a read error. The chain has TRBV12-5 and TRBJ2-7, with a tentative D call TRBD2 (6 bases). The CDR3 consists of 12 residues. CDR1 LGHNT and CDR2 FRNRAP come from the germline V gene. V gave up 8 bases and J gave up 7 bases, with 15 bases separating them. The CDR3 protein is CASQRSAGEQYF. The CDR3 bases are TGTGCTAGTCAAAGGAGCGCGGGAGAGCAGTACTTC. The entire variable domain, with the rest obtained from reference TRBV12-5 and TRBJ2-7, is as follows: DARVTQTPRHKVTEMGQEVTMRCQPILGHNTVFWYRQTMMQGLELLAYFRNRAPLDDSGMPKDRFSAEMPDATLATLKIQPSEPRDSAVYFCASQRSAGEQYFGPGTRLTVT.

Concerning this clonotype: A much more abundant neighbour one base away suggests this may be a read error. This sequence joins TRBV11-2 and TRBJ2-6; weak D call: TRBD2 (5 bases). CDR3 length equals 19 residues. Germline CDR1 reads SGHAT; CDR2 reads FQNNGV. CDR3 sequence: CAGSLDGRLRGSGANVLTF. The CDR3 DNA reads as TGTGCCGGCAGCTTAGATGGCCGCCTCCGGGGTTCTGGGGCCAACGTCCTGACTTTC.

In its sample, this clonotype was seen many times. The chain joins TRBV6-1 to TRBJ2-7; the D is unclear. Germline-derived CDR1 and CDR2 are MNHNS and SASEGT. Trimming shortened V by 3 bases and J by 5 bases, and 8 bases separated the two germline ends. CDR3 length: 12 residues. Written as DNA, the CDR3 is TGTGCCAGCAGTGATCGAGGAAACGAGCAGTACTTC. Amino acids: CASSDRGNEQYF.

The sample holds many counts of this clonotype. V is TRBV13 and J is TRBJ2-1; 10 positions agree with TRBD2. Per the germline V gene, CDR1 is PRHDT and CDR2 is FYEKMQ (reference sequence). Trimming removed 4 bases from V and 6 bases from J; junction bases left unmatched: 3. There are 14 residues in the CDR3. The CDR3 sequence is CASSWGLARNEQFF. The CDR3 bases are TGTGCCAGCAGCTGGGGACTAGCGCGCAATGAGCAGTTCTTC. Full variable domain (rest looked up from reference TRBV13 and TRBJ2-1): AAGVIQSPRHLIKEKRETATLKCYPIPRHDTVYWYQQGPGQDPQFLISFYEKMQSDKGSIPDRFSAQQFSDYHSELNMSSLELGDSALYFCASSWGLARNEQFFGPGTRLTVL.

V is TRBV4-3 and J is TRBJ2-7; TRBD1 aligns across 9 bases. V trimming: 4 bases; J trimming: 5 bases; junction bases outside the gene matches: 0. CDR3 size: 12 residues. The V gene's germline CDR1 is LGHNA and CDR2 YSLEER. CDR3 residues: CASSRTGDEQYF. The DNA for the CDR3 is TGCGCCAGCAGCCGGACAGGGGACGAGCAGTACTTC.

This chain links TRBV6-2 or TRBV6-3 with TRBJ2-7; D ambiguous. Germline lookup yields CDR1 MNHEY and CDR2 SVGEGT. Trimming removed 6 bases from V and 2 bases from J, with 17 bases in between. The CDR3 sequence is 15 residues long. In nucleotides, the CDR3 is TGTGCCAGCAGCTCCCCTAGGCAGGCCGCCTACGAGCAGTACTTC. Protein sequence: CASSSPRQAAYEQYF.

This clonotype was counted at least ten times. V usage is TRBV7-2 and J usage is TRBJ2-7, with TRBD2 as a possible D gene (6 bases). Germline assignment: CDR1 SGHTA and CDR2 FQGNSA. The CDR3 extends over 15 amino acids. V dropped 1 base and J dropped 1 base, with 11 bases sitting between them. The CDR3 bases are TGTGCCAGCAGCTTAGTTGGAGGGTCATCCTACGAGCAGTACTTC. Its translation is CASSLVGGSSYEQYF.

This clonotype was seen repeatedly, ten times or more. The chain carries TRBV4-3 and TRBJ1-1, with D possibly being TRBD1 (5 bases). The CDR3 loop spans 16 amino acids. Germline V CDR1 and CDR2: LGHNA, YSLEER. V shed 0 bases and J shed 1 base, with 12 bases lying between them. CDR3 nucleotide sequence: TGCGCCAGCAGCCAAGATAGACGGGGACCGAACACTGAAGCTTTCTTT. Translation: CASSQDRRGPNTEAFF.